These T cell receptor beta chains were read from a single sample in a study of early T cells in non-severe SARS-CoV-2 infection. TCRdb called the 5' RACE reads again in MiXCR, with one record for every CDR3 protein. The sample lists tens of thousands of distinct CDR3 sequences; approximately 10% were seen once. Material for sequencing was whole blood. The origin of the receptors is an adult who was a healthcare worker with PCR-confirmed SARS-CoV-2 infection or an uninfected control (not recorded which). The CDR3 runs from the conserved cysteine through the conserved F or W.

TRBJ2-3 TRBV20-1 CSARESGDYRNTQYF
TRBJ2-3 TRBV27 CASSSPSSSSTDTQYF
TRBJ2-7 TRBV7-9 CASSSGQVSYEQYF
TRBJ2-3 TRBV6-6 CASRLAATDTQYF
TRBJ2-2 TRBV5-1 CASSPDIPSNTGELFF
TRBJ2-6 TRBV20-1 CSAPQLAGGSGANVLTF
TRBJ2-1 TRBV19 CASQPGLAAHNNEQFF
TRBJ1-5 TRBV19 CACRSGGSQPQHF
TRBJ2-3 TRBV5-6 CASSQRAGGFADTQYF
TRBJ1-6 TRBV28 CASTLGQGYSPLHF
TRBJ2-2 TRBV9 CASSVVSTGELFF
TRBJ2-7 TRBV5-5 CASSLDLALSEQYF